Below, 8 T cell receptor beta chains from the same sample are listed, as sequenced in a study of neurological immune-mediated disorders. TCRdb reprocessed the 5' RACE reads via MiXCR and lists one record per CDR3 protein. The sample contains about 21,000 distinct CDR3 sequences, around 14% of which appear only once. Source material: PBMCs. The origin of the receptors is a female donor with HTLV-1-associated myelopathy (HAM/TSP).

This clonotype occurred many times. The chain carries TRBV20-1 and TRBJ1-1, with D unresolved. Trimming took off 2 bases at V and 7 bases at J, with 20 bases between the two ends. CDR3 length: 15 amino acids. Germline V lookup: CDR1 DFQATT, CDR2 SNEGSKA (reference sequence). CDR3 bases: TGCAGTGCTAGACCGCTGGCCTGGGAGGGTAATGAAGCTTTCTTT. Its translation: CSARPLAWEGNEAFF.

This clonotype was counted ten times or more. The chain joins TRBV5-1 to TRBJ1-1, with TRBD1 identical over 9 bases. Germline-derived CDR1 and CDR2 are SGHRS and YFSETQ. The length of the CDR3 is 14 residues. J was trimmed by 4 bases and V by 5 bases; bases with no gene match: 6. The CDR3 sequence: CASSYTGGVTEAFF. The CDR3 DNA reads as TGCGCCAGCAGTTATACAGGGGGCGTCACTGAAGCTTTCTTT.

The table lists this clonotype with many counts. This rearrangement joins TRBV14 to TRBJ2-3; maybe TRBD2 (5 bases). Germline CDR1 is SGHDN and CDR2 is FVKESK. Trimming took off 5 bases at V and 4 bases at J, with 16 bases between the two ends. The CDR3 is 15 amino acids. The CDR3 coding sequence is TGTGCCAGCAGCGTCAGCGGAAGTCAGCCAGATACGCAGTATTTT. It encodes CASSVSGSQPDTQYF. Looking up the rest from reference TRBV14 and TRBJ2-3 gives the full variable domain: EAGVTQFPSHSVIEKGQTVTLRCDPISGHDNLYWYRRVMGKEIKFLLHFVKESKQDESGMPNNRFLAERTGGTYSTLKVQPAELEDSGVYFCASSVSGSQPDTQYFGPGTRLTVL.

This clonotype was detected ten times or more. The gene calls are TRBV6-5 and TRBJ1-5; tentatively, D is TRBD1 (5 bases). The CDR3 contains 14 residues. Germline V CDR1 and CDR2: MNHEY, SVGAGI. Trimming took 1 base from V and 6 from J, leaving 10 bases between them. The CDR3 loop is CASSYFREGQPQHF. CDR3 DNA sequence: TGTGCCAGCAGTTACTTCAGGGAAGGTCAGCCCCAGCATTTT.

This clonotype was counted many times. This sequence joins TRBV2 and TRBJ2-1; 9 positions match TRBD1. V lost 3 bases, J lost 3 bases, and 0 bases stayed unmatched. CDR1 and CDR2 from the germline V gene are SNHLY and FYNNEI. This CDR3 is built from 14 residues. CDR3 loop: CASSEGQGYNEQFF. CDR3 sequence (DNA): TGTGCCAGCAGTGAGGGACAGGGCTACAATGAGCAGTTCTTC.

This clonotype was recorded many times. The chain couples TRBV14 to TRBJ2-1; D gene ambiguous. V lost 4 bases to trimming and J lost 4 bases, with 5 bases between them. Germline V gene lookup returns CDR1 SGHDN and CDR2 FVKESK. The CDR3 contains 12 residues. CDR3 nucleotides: TGTGCCAGCAGCCCAGATTACAATGAGCAGTTCTTC. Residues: CASSPDYNEQFF.

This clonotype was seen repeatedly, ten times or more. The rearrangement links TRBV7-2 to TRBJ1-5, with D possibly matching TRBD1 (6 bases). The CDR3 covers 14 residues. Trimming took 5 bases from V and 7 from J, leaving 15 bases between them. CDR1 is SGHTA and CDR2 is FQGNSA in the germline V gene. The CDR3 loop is CASSLREGGQPQHF. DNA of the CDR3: TGTGCCAGCAGCCTGAGGGAAGGGGGACAGCCCCAGCATTTT.

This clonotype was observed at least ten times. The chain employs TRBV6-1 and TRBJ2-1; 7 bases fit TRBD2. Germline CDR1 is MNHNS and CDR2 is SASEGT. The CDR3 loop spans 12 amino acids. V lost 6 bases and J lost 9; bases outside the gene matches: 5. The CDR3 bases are TGTGCCAGCAGCGGGGGGTCGAGTGAGCAGTTCTTC. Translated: CASSGGSSEQFF.